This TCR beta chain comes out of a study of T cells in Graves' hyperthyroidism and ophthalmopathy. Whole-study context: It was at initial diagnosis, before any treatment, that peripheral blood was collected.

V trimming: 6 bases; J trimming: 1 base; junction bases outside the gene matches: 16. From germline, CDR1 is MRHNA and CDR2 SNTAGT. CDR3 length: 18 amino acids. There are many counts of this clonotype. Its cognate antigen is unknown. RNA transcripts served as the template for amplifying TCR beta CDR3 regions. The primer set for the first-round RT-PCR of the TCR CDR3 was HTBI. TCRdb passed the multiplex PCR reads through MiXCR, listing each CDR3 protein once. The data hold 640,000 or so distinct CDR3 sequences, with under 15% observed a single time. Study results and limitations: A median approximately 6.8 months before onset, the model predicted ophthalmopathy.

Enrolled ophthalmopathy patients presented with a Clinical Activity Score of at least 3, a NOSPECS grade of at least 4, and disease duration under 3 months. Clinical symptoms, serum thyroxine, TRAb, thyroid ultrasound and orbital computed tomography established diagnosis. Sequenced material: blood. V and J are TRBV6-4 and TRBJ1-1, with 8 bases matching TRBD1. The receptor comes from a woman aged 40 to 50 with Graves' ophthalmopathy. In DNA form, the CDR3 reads TGTGCCAGCAGGCTACAAGGGGCCGGACAGGGCGGGAACACTGAAGCTTTCTTT. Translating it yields CASRLQGAGQGGNTEAFF.